This paragraph reports one T cell receptor (beta chain). These data belong to a study of blood T cell repertoires in COVID-19. Study-wide background: Some COVID-19 samples were acute and others convalescent; all came from the United States, Italy and Spain.

Per the original data handling: Amplifying reference gene primers gave estimates of nucleated cell counts. Only in-frame clones appear in the TCRdb table, and some are missing; sequencing was by immunoSEQ multiplex PCR. That table supplies the V and J calls and clone size; D and trimming were determined from the DNA. The repertoire has 200,000 to 250,000 clones, roughly 87% of them found once; the top ten carry about 6%. Trimming took 5 bases from V and 5 from J, leaving 12 bases between them. This CDR3 comprises 13 residues. The V and J genes are TRBV12-3 or TRBV12-4 and TRBJ2-5, with D possibly being TRBD2 (5 bases). The sample was PBMCs or T cells enriched from blood (not recorded which). This sequence was found in a woman younger than 45 with acute COVID-19. CDR3 sequence (DNA): TGTGCCAGCAGTCCGCCGGGGAAGGAGACCCAGTACTTC. Amino acids: CASSPPGKETQYF.